This T cell receptor beta chain was recorded in a study of shared clonotypes between healthy human individuals. TCRdb's copy holds only in-frame clones and misses some; the assay was immunoSEQ multiplex PCR. The sample yields about 510,000 clones, 90% to 97% seen once. The ends lost 3 bases at V and 4 bases at J; junction bases unmatched: 6. The CDR3 is 15 residues long. Germline CDR1 and CDR2: SNHLY and FYNNEI. Sequencing was done on a sample of naive CD4+ T cells sorted from blood. Subset: CD45RA+ positively selected. This chain joins TRBV2 and TRBJ2-5; 9 bases match TRBD2. The receptor's source is a woman aged 25 to 45 in good health. In nucleotides, the CDR3 is TGTGCCAGCAGTGACCGCGGGAGGGCAGGAGAGACCCAGTACTTC. It is translated as CASSDRGRAGETQYF.